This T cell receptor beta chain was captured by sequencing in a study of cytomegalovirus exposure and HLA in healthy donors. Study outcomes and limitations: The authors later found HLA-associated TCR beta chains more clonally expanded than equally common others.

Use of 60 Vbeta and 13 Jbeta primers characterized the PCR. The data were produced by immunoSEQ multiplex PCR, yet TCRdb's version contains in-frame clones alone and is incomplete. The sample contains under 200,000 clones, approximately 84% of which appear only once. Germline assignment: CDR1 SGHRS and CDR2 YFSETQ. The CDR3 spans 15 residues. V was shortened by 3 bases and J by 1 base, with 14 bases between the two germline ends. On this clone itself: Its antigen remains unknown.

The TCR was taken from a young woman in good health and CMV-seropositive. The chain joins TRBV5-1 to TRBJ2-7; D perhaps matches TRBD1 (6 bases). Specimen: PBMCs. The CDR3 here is CASSWAQGRSYEQYF. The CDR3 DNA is TGCGCCAGCAGCTGGGCACAGGGAAGGTCCTACGAGCAGTACTTC.